This TCR beta chain was retrieved from a study of metastatic and nonmetastatic thyroid tumors. Turning to the study itself: The comparison covered peripheral blood and tumor or nodule tissue in malignant and benign thyroid patients. Study-wide points: It was reported that TCR beta diversity was significantly higher in malignant thyroid tumors than benign nodules, in blood and tumor.

All patients were treatment-naive before thyroid surgery. Trimming at V came to 5 bases and at J to 8 bases, leaving 14 bases not matched to a gene. Per germline, CDR1 SGHTA and CDR2 FQGNSA. This CDR3 spans 16 amino acids. This clone was found many times. Antigen specificity is unknown. In the original workflow: To classify distant metastasis in papillary thyroid cancer, a model was built from CDR3 differences across clinicopathological groups. TCRdb reanalyzed the PCR reads with MiXCR. TCRdb, not the authors, supplied the V and J calls. The sample holds 25,000 to 30,000 clones, 15% seen once. The sequencing input was blood. The rearrangement uses TRBV7-2 and TRBJ2-1, with 8 bases lining up with TRBD2. The source is a male donor with papillary thyroid cancer or a benign thyroid nodule (not recorded which). Some clones in this sample may be carry-over from other donors' samples. The DNA for the CDR3 is TGTGCCAGCAGCCAGCGAACCGGGACTAGAGGCGATGAGCAGTTCTTC. It codes for CASSQRTGTRGDEQFF.